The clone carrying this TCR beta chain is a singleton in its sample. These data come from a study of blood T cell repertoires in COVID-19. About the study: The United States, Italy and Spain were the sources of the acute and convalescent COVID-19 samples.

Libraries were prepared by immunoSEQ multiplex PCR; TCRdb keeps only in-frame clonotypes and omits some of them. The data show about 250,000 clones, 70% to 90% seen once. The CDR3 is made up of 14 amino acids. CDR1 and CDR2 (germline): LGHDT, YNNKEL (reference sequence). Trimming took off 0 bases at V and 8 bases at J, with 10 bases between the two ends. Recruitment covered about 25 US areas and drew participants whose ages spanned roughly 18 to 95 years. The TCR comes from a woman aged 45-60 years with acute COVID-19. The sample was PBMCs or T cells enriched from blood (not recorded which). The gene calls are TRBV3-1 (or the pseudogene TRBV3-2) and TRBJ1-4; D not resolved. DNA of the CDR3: TGTGCCAGCAGCCAAGATGGAGGATCCGAAAAACTGTTTTTT. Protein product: CASSQDGGSEKLFF.